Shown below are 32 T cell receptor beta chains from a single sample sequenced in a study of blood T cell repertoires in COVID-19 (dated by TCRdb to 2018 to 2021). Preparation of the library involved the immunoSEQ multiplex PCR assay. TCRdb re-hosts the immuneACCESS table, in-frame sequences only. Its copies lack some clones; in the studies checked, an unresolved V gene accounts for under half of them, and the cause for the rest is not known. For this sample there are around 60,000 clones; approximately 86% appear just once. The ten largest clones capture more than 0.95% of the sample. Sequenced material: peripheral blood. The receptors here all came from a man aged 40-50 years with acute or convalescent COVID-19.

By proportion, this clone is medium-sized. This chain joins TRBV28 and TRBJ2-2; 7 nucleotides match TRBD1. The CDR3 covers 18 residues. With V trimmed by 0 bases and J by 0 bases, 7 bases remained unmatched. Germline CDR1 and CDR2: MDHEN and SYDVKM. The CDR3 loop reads CASSLCRRDSTNTGELFF. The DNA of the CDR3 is TGTGCCAGCAGTTTATGCCGACGGGACAGTACGAACACCGGGGAGCTGTTTTTT.

The CDR3 reads CSVETGVSSYEQYF. The CDR3 nucleotides are TGCAGCGTGGAAACAGGGGTTTCATCCTACGAGCAGTACTTC. The chain couples TRBV29-1 to TRBJ2-7, with 7 bases fitting TRBD1. V gave up 6 bases and J gave up 1 base; unmatched junction bases: 9. This CDR3 has 14 amino acids. Per the germline V gene, CDR1 is SQVTM and CDR2 is ANQGSEA.

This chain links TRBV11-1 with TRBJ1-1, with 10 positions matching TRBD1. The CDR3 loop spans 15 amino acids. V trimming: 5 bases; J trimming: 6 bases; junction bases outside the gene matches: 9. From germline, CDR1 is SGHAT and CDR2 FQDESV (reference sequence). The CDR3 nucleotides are TGTGCCAGCAGCACCCGACAGGGGGCGTGGGCTGAAGCTTTCTTT. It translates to CASSTRQGAWAEAFF.

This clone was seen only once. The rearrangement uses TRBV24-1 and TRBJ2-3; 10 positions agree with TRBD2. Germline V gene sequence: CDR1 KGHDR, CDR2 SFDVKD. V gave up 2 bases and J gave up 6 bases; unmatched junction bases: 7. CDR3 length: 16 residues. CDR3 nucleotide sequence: TGTGCCACCAGTGATTCTAAGGCTAGCGGGGGTGATACGCAGTATTTT. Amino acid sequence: CATSDSKASGGDTQYF.

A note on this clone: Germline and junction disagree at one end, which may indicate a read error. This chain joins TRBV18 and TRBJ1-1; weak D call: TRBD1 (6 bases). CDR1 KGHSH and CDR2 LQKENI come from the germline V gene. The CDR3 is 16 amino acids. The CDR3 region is CASSPGQHLRNTEAFF. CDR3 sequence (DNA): TGTGCCAGTTCACCCGGACAGCACTTGAGGAACACTGAAGCTTTCTTT.

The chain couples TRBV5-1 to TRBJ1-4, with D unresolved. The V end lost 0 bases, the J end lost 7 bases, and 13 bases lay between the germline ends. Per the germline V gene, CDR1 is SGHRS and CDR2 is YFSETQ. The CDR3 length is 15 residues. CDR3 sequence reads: CASSLEWGGGEKLFF. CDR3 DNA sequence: TGCGCCAGCAGCTTGGAATGGGGAGGCGGTGAAAAACTGTTTTTT.

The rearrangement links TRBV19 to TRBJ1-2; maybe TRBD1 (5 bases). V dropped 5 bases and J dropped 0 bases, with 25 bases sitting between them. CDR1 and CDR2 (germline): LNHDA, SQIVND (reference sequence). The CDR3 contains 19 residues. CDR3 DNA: TGTGCCAGTAGTTCGCCCATGGGGGGAGACCTACAAGCTAACTATGGCTACACCTTC. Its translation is CASSSPMGGDLQANYGYTF.

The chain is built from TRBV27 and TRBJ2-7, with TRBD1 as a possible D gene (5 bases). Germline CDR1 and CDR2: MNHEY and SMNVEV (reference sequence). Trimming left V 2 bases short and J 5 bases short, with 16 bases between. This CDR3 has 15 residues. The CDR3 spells CASSLEWGRIDEQYF. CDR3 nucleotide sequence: TGTGCCAGCAGTTTAGAGTGGGGCCGGATCGACGAGCAGTACTTC.

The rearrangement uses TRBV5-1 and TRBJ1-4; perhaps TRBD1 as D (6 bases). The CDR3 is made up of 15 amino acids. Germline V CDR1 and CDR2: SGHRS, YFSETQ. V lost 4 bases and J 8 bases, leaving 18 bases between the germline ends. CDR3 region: CASSLSGTTDEKLFF. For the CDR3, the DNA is TGCGCCAGCAGCCTTTCCGGGACAACCGACGAAAAACTGTTTTTT.

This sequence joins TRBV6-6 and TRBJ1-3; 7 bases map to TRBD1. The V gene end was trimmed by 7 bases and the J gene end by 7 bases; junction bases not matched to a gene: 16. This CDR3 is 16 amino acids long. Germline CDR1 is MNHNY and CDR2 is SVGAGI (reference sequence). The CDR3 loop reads CASTLDHRGTSNTIYF. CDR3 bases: TGTGCCAGCACCCTCGACCACAGGGGAACAAGTAACACCATATATTTT.

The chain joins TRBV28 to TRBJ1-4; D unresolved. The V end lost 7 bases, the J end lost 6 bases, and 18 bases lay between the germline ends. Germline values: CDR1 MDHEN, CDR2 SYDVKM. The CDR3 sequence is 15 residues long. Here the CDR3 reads CASNVGSVGDEKLFF. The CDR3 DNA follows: TGTGCCAGCAATGTTGGGTCGGTCGGAGATGAAAAACTGTTTTTT.

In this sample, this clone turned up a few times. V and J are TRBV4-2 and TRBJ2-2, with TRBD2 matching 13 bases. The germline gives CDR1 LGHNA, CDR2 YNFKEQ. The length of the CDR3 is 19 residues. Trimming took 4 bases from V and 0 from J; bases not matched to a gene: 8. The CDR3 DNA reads TGTGCCAGCAGCCTCGGACTAGCGGGAGATTTCGCGAACACCGGGGAGCTGTTTTTT. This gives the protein CASSLGLAGDFANTGELFF.

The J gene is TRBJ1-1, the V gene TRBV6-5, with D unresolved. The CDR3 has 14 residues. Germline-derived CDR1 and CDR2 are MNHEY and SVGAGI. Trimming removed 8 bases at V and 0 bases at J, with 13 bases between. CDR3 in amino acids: CASRRDGVNTEAFF. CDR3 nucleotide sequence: TGTGCCAGCCGACGAGACGGGGTGAACACTGAAGCTTTCTTT.

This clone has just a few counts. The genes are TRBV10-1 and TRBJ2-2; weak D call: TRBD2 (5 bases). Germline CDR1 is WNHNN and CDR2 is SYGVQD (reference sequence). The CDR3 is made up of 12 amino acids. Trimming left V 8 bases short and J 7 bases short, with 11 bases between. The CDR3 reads CASARGGGELFF. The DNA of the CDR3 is TGCGCCAGCGCGCGAGGAGGCGGGGAGCTGTTTTTT.

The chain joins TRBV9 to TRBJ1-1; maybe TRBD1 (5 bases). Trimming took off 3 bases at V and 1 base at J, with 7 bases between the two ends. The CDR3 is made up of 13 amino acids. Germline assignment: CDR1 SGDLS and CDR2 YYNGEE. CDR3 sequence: CASSEGQNTEAFF. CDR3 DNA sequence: TGTGCCAGCAGCGAAGGACAGAACACTGAAGCTTTCTTT.

The CDR3 reads CASSLMGLGGSEQYF. The DNA of the CDR3 is TGTGCCAGCAGCTTAATGGGACTAGGCGGGAGCGAGCAGTACTTC. V gene TRBV11-2 combines with J gene TRBJ2-7; 8 bases agree with TRBD2. V lost 2 bases and J lost 6; bases outside the gene matches: 9. The CDR3 spans 15 residues. Germline CDR1 reads SGHAT; CDR2 reads FQNNGV.

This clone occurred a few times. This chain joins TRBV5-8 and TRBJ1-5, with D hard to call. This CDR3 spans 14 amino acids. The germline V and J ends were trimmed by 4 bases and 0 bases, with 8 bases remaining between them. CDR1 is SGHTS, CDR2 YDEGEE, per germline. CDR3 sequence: CASSRSGSNQPQHF. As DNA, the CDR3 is TGTGCCAGCAGCCGATCGGGTAGCAATCAGCCCCAGCATTTT.

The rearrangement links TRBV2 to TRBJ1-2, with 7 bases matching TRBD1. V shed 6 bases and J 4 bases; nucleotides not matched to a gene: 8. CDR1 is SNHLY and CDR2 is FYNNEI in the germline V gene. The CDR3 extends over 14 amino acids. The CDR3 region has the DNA TGTGCCAGCAGAGAACAGGGGCAGGGCTATGGCTACACCTTC. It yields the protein CASREQGQGYGYTF. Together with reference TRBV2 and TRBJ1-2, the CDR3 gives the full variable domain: EPEVTQTPSHQVTQMGQEVILRCVPISNHLYFYWYRQILGQKVEFLVSFYNNEISEKSEIFDDQFSVERPDGSNFTLKIRSTKLEDSAMYFCASREQGQGYGYTFGSGTRLTVV.

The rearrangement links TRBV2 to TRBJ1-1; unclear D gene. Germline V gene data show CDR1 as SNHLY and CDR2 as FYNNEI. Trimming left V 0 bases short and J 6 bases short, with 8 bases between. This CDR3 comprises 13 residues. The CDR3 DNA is TGTGCCAGCAGTGAAGCGCGGGGAGCTGAAGCTTTCTTT. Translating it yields CASSEARGAEAFF.

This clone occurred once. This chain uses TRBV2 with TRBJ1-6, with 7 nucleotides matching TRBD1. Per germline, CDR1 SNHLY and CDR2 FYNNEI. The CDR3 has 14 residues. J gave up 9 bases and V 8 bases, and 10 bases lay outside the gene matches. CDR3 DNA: TGTGCCAGCCGGGGGGGGACAGAAGCTTCACCCCTCCACTTT. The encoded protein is CASRGGTEASPLHF.

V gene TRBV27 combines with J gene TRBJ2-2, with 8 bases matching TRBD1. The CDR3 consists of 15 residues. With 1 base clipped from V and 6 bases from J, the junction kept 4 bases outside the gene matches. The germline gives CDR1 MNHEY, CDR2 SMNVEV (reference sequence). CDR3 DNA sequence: TGTGCCAGCAGTTTATTGGGACAGGTCCCCGGGGAGCTGTTTTTT. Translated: CASSLLGQVPGELFF.

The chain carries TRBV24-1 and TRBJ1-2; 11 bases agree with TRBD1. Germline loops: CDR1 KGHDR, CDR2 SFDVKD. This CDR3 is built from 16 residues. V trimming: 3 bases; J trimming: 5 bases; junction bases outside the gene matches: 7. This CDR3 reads CATSDIGTGGKYGYTF. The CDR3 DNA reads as TGTGCCACCAGTGATATCGGGACAGGGGGTAAGTATGGCTACACCTTC.

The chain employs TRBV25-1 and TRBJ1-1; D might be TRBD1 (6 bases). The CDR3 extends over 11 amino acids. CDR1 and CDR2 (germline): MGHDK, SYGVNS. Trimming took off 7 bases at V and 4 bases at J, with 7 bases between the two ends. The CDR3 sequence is CASKGVTEAFF. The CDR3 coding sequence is TGTGCCAGCAAGGGGGTCACTGAAGCTTTCTTT. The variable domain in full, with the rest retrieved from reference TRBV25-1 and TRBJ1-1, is EADIYQTPRYLVIGTGKKITLECSQTMGHDKMYWYQQDPGMELHLIHYSYGVNSTEKGDLSSESTVSRIRTEHFPLTLESARPSHTSQYLCASKGVTEAFFGQGTRLTVV.

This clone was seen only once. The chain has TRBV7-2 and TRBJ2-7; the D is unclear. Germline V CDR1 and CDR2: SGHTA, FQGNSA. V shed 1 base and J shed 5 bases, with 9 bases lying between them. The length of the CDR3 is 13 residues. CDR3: CASSLGISNEQYF. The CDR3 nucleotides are TGTGCCAGCAGCTTAGGAATAAGCAACGAGCAGTACTTC.

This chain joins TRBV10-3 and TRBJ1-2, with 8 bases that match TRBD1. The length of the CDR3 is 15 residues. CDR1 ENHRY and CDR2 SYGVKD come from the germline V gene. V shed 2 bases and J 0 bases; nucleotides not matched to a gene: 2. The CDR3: CAISEGDRTNYGYTF. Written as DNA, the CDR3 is TGTGCCATCAGTGAGGGGGACAGGACTAACTATGGCTACACCTTC.

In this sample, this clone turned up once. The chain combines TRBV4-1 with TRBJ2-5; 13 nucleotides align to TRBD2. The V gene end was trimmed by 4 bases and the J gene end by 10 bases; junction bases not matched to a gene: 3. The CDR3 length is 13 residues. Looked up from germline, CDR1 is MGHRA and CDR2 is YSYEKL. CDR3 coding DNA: TGCGCCAGCAGCCGGACTAGCGGGGGTATCCAGTACTTC. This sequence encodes CASSRTSGGIQYF.

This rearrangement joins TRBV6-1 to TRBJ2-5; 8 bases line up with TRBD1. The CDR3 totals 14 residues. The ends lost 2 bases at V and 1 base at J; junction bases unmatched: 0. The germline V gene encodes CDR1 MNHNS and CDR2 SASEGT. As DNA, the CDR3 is TGTGCCAGCAGTGAACAGGGGGCCCAAGAGACCCAGTACTTC. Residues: CASSEQGAQETQYF.

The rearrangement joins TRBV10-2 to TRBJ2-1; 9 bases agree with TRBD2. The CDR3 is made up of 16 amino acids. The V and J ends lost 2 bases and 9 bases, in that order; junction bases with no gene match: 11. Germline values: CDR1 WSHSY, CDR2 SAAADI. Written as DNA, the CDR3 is TGCGCCAGCAGTGAGCCGACTAGCGGACTTTTGGGTGAGCAGTTCTTC. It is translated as CASSEPTSGLLGEQFF.

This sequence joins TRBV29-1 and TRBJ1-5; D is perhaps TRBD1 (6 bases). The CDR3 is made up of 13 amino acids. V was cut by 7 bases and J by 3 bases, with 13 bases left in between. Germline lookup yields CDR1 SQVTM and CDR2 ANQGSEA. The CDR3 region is CSDSQGFNQPQHF. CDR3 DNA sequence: TGCAGCGATTCACAGGGATTCAATCAGCCCCAGCATTTT.

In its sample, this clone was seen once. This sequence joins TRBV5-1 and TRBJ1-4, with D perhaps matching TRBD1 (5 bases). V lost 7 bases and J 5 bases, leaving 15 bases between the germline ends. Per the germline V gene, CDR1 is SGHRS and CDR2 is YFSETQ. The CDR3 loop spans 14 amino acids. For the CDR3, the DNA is TGCGCCAGCGCTACTGGGTCAGGGAATGAAAAACTGTTTTTT. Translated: CASATGSGNEKLFF.

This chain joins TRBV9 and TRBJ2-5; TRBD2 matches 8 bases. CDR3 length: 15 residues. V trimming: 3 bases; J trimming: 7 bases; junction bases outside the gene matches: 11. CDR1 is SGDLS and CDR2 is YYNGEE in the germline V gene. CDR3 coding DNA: TGTGCCAGCAGCGCCGGGACTAGTTGGGCGGGGACCCAGTACTTC. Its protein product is CASSAGTSWAGTQYF. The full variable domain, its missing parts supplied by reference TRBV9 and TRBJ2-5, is DSGVTQTPKHLITATGQRVTLRCSPRSGDLSVYWYQQSLDQGLQFLIQYYNGEERAKGNILERFSAQQFPDLHSELNLSSLELGDSALYFCASSAGTSWAGTQYFGPGTRLLVL.

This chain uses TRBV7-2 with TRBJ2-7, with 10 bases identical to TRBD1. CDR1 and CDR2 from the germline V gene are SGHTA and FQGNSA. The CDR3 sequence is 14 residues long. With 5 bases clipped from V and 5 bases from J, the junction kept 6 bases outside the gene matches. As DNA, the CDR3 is TGTGCCAGCAGCCCCCGACAGGGGGCGAACGAGCAGTACTTC. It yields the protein CASSPRQGANEQYF.